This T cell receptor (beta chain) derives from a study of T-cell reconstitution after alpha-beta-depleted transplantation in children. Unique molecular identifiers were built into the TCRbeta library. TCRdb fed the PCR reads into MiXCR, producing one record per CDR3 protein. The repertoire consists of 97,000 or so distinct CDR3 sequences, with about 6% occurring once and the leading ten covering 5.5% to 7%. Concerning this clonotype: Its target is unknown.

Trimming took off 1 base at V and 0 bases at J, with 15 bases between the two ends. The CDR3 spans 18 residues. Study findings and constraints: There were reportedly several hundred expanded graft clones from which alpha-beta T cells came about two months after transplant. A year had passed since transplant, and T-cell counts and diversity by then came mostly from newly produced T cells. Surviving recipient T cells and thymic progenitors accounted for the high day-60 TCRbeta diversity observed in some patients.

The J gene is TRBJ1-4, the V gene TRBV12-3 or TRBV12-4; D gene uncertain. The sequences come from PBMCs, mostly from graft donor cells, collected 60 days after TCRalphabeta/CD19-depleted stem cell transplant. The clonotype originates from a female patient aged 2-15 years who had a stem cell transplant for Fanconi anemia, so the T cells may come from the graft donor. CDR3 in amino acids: CASSLGAAIPATNEKLFF. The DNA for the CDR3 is TGTGCCAGCAGTTTAGGGGCAGCCATTCCTGCAACTAATGAAAAACTGTTTTTT.